This T cell receptor (beta chain) was sequenced during a study of vaccination and CD4 T cells after COVID-19. Study at large: Convalescent donors were composed of six males and four females, of whom two were Hispanic. Overlapping spike peptides of SARS-CoV-2, HCoV-NL63, HCoV-OC43 and HCoV-229E were used, and cells were stimulated with them.

Turning to this clonotype: Its antigen is not identified.

As for treatment: roughly 10-day PBMC culture with coronavirus spike peptide pools or control peptides (ViraFEST assay). ViraFEST stimulated the growth of antigen-specific T cells using peptide pools and subsequently profiled their TCRs by sequencing. In this cohort, PCR tests turned positive between March and December 2020, predating US Alpha, Beta and Delta variants. Sequenced with the Oncomine TCR Beta short-read assay was DNA taken from cultured CD4+ T cells. TCRdb used MiXCR to reprocess the PCR reads, holding one entry per CDR3 protein. The table shows 8,500 to 13,000 distinct CDR3 sequences, with about 46% occurring only once. The receptor was derived from a human donor who had recovered from COVID-19. The sequencing input was CD4+ T cells from blood, cultured in vitro.

The CDR3 DNA follows: TGCGCCAGCAGCTTCTCTGGGGGGTCGGAAAATTCACCCCTCCACTTT. It yields the protein CASSFSGGSENSPLHF. This rearrangement joins TRBV5-1 to TRBJ1-6; D may be TRBD1 (5 bases). Germline loops: CDR1 SGHRS, CDR2 YFSETQ. Trimming removed 2 bases at V and 7 bases at J, with 16 bases between. This CDR3 region has 16 residues. The whole variable domain, filled in from reference TRBV5-1 and TRBJ1-6, reads KAGVTQTPRYLIKTRGQQVTLSCSPISGHRSVSWYQQTPGQGLQFLFEYFSETQRNKGNFPGRFSGRQFSNSRSEMNVSTLELGDSALYLCASSFSGGSENSPLHFGNGTRLTVT.